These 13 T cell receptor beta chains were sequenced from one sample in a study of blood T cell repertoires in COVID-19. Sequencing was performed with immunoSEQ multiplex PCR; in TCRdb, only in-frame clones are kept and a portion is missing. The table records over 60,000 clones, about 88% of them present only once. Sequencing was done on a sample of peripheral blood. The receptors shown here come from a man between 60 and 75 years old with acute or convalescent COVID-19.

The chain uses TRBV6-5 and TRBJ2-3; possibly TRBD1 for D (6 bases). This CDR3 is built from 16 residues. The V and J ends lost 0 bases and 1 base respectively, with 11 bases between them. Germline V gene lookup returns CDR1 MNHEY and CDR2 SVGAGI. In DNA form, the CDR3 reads TGTGCCAGCAGTTACTCCGGGGACACGGGCACAGATACGCAGTATTTT. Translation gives CASSYSGDTGTDTQYF.

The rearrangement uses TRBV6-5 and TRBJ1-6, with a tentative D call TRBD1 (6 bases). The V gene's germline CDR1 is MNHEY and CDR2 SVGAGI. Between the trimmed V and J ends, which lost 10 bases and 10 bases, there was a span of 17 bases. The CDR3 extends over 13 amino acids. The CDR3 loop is CATEGGVGSPLHF. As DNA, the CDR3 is TGTGCCACCGAGGGGGGGGTTGGGTCACCCCTCCACTTT.

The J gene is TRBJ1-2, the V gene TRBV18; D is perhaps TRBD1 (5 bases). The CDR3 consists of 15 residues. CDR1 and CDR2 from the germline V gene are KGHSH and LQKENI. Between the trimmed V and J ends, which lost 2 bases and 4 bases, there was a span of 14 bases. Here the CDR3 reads CASSPSAGPSYGYTF. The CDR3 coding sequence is TGTGCCAGCTCACCAAGTGCAGGGCCAAGCTATGGCTACACCTTC.

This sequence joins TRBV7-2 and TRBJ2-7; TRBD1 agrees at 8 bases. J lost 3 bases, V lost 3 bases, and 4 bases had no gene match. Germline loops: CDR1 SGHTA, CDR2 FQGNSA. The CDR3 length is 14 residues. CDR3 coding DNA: TGTGCCAGCAGCTTGGACAGGGCCTACTACGAGCAGTACTTC. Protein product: CASSLDRAYYEQYF. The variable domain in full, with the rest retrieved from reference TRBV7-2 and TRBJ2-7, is GAGVSQSPSNKVTEKGKDVELRCDPISGHTALYWYRQSLGQGLEFLIYFQGNSAPDKSGLPSDRFSAERTGGSVSTLTIQRTQQEDSAVYLCASSLDRAYYEQYFGPGTRLTVT.

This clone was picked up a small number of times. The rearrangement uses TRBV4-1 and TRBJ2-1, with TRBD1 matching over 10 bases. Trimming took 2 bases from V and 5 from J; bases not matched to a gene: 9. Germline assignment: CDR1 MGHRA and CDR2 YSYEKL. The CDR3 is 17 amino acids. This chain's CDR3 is CASSQSLTGTGDNEQFF. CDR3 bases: TGCGCCAGCAGCCAATCCCTAACCGGGACAGGGGACAATGAGCAGTTCTTC.

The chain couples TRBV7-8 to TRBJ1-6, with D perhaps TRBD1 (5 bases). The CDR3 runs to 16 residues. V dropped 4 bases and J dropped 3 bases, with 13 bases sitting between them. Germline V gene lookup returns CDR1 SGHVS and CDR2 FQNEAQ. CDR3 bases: TGTGCCAGCAGCTCGACAGAAGCCGTCTATAATTCACCCCTCCACTTT. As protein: CASSSTEAVYNSPLHF. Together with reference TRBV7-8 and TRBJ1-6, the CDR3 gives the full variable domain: GAGVSQSPRYKVAKRGQDVALRCDPISGHVSLFWYQQALGQGPEFLTYFQNEAQLDKSGLPSDRFFAERPEGSVSTLKIQRTQQEDSAVYLCASSSTEAVYNSPLHFGNGTRLTVT.

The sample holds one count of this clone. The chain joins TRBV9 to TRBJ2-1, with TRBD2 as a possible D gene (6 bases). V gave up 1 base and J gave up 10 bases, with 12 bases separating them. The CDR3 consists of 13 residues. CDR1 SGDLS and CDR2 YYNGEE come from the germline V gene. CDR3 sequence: CASSVQEGREQFF. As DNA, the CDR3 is TGTGCCAGCAGCGTACAGGAGGGGCGGGAGCAGTTCTTC.

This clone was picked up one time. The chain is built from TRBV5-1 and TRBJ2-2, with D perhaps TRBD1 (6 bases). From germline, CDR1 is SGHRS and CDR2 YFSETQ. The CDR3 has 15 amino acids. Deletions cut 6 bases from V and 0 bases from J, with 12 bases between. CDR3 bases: TGCGCCAGCAACTGGACAGCCCCGAACACCGGGGAGCTGTTTTTT. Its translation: CASNWTAPNTGELFF.

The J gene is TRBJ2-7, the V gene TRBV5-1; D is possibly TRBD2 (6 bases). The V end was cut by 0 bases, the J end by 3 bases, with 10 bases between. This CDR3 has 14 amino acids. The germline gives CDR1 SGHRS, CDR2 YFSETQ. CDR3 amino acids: CASSLGASVYEQYF. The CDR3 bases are TGCGCCAGCAGCTTGGGCGCTAGCGTCTACGAGCAGTACTTC.

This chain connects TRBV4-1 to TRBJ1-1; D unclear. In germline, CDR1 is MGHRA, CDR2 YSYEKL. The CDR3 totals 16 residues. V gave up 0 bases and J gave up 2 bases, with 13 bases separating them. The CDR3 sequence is CASSQDLREGNTEAFF. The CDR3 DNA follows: TGCGCCAGCAGCCAAGATCTCAGAGAGGGAAACACTGAAGCTTTCTTT.

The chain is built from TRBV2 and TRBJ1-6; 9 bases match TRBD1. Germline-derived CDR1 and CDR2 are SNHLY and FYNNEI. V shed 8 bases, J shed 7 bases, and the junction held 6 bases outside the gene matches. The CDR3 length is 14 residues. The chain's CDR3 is CASSGQGLNSPLHF. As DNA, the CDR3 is TGTGCCAGCTCTGGACAGGGGTTGAATTCACCCCTCCACTTT.

Written as DNA, the CDR3 is TGTGCCAGCAGCTTCTGGGACAGGAACGACAATGAGCAGTTCTTC. Translating it yields CASSFWDRNDNEQFF. V gene TRBV11-2 combines with J gene TRBJ2-1; 8 bases are shared with TRBD1. The V segment lost 3 bases and the J segment 5 bases; nucleotides outside the gene matches: 6. From germline, CDR1 is SGHAT and CDR2 FQNNGV. The CDR3 has 15 residues.

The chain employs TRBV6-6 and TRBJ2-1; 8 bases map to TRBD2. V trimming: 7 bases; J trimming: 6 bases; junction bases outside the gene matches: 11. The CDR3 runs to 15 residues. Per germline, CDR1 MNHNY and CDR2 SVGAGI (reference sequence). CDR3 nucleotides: TGTGCCAGCAACGACGCGGGGGGCCCCAGCAATGAGCAGTTCTTC. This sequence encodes CASNDAGGPSNEQFF.